These 12 T cell receptor beta chains came from one sample sequenced in a study of cytomegalovirus exposure and HLA in healthy donors. Primers included in the PCR were 60 Vbeta and 13 Jbeta primers. Sequencing was performed with immunoSEQ multiplex PCR; in TCRdb, only in-frame clones are kept and a portion is missing. Among about 130,000 clones, 60% to 80% were seen once, and the ten largest hold 7.3%. Sequencing was performed on PBMCs. These TCRs come from a male donor in good health and CMV-seronegative.

J is TRBJ2-6 and V is TRBV19, with 10 bases aligning to TRBD1. CDR3 length equals 17 residues. CDR1 is LNHDA and CDR2 is SQIVND in the germline V gene (reference sequence). Unmatched junction bases numbered 3, after V lost 3 bases and J lost 1 base. The DNA for the CDR3 is TGTGCCAGTAGTATGACAGGGGGCGGGTCTGGGGCCAACGTCCTGACTTTC. Amino acid sequence: CASSMTGGGSGANVLTF.

This rearrangement joins TRBV14 to TRBJ2-3; D is perhaps TRBD2 (6 bases). CDR3 length: 18 residues. The germline V gene has CDR1 SGHDN and CDR2 FVKESK. V dropped 0 bases and J dropped 2 bases, with 18 bases sitting between them. CDR3 nucleotides: TGTGCCAGCAGCCAAGATCTAGGTAGCGGACTCCTCACAGATACGCAGTATTTT. Translation: CASSQDLGSGLLTDTQYF.

The V gene is TRBV7-3, the J gene TRBJ1-1, with D maybe TRBD1 (6 bases). The V gene's germline CDR1 is SGHTA and CDR2 FQGTGA. This CDR3 has 14 amino acids. Trimming removed 3 bases from V and 0 bases from J, with 8 bases in between. Here the CDR3 DNA reads TGTGCCAGCAGCTTGACAGGTCTGAACACTGAAGCTTTCTTT. This translates into CASSLTGLNTEAFF.

V gene TRBV15 combines with J gene TRBJ2-1; 15 nucleotides line up with TRBD2. The germline V gene has CDR1 LNHNV and CDR2 YYDKDF (reference sequence). V was pared by 3 bases and J by 2 bases, with 2 bases of the junction left unmatched. The CDR3 consists of 17 residues. CDR3 sequence: CATSRGTSGRTYNEQFF. The DNA for the CDR3 is TGTGCCACCAGCAGGGGGACTAGCGGGAGGACCTACAATGAGCAGTTCTTC.

The rearrangement joins TRBV27 to TRBJ2-7, with 9 bases aligning to TRBD2. V lost 5 bases and J lost 2; bases outside the gene matches: 4. The CDR3 runs to 14 residues. Per the germline V gene, CDR1 is MNHEY and CDR2 is SMNVEV (reference sequence). The CDR3 DNA reads TGTGCCAGCAGTCCGACTAGCGGCCCCTACGAGCAGTACTTC. This gives the protein CASSPTSGPYEQYF.

This sequence joins TRBV7-2 and TRBJ2-1; the match to TRBD1 covers 10 bases. Germline assignment: CDR1 SGHTA and CDR2 FQGNSA. Trimming at V came to 1 base and at J to 6 bases, leaving 3 bases not matched to a gene. This CDR3 comprises 15 residues. CDR3 sequence: CASSLGGQGLNEQFF. The CDR3 DNA is TGTGCCAGCAGCTTAGGGGGACAGGGGCTCAATGAGCAGTTCTTC.

V usage is TRBV12-5 and J usage is TRBJ2-7, with 16 bases fitting TRBD2. Trimming removed 6 bases from V and 4 bases from J; junction bases left unmatched: 9. Germline V lookup: CDR1 LGHNT, CDR2 FRNRAP. This CDR3 is built from 17 residues. DNA of the CDR3: TGTGCTAGTGGCTCCGGGACTAGCGGGAGGGTCCCTTACGAGCAGTACTTC. Translated, it gives CASGSGTSGRVPYEQYF.

The rearrangement links TRBV5-1 to TRBJ2-1; no firm D call. Germline V gene data show CDR1 as SGHRS and CDR2 as YFSETQ. The CDR3 loop spans 13 amino acids. V lost 5 bases and J 10 bases, leaving 16 bases between the germline ends. CDR3 sequence (DNA): TGCGCCAGCAGTGACATGGTCTCCAGGGAGCAGTTCTTC. Translating it yields CASSDMVSREQFF.

This rearrangement joins TRBV4-2 to TRBJ2-7; D remains unclear. CDR1 is LGHNA and CDR2 is YNFKEQ in the germline V gene. Trimming removed 4 bases at V and 3 bases at J, with 16 bases between. The CDR3 spans 15 residues. The CDR3 sequence: CASSRDRPTRYEQYF. The CDR3 region has the DNA TGTGCCAGCAGCCGCGACCGCCCGACACGCTACGAGCAGTACTTC.

CDR3 region: CSVLRGSEQYF. DNA for the CDR3: TGCAGCGTACTGAGGGGGTCCGAGCAGTACTTC. V and J are TRBV29-1 and TRBJ2-7; a possible D gene is TRBD1 (6 bases). The CDR3 covers 11 residues. Germline V CDR1 and CDR2: SQVTM, ANQGSEA. V gave up 6 bases and J gave up 6 bases, with 12 bases separating them.

The rearrangement uses TRBV6-6 and TRBJ2-3, with 8 nucleotides matching TRBD1. Losses at the gene ends were 8 bases for V and 1 base for J; bases not matched to a gene: 5. This CDR3 spans 14 amino acids. From germline, CDR1 is MNHNY and CDR2 SVGAGI (reference sequence). CDR3 bases: TGTGCCAGCCTTCGGACAGGGCGCACAGATACGCAGTATTTT. Translated, it gives CASLRTGRTDTQYF.

The genes are TRBV18 and TRBJ2-7, with no clear D. There are 13 residues in the CDR3. The V end lost 2 bases, the J end lost 4 bases, and 9 bases lay between the germline ends. The V gene's germline CDR1 is KGHSH and CDR2 LQKENI. CDR3 loop: CASSPTPIYEQYF. CDR3 nucleotides: TGTGCCAGCTCACCAACCCCTATATACGAGCAGTACTTC.